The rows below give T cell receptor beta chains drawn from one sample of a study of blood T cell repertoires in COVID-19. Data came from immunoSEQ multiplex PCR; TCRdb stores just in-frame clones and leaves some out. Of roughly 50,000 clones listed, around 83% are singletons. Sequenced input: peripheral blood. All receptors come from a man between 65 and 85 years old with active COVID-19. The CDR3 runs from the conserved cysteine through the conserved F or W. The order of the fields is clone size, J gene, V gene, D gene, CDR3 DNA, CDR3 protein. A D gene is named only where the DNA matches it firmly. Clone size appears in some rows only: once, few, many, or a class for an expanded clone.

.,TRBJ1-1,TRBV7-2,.,TGTGCCAGCAGCTTAGTAACCAGGGCCGCTGAAGCTTTCTTT,CASSLVTRAAEAFF
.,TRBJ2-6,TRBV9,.,TGTGCCAGCACGGGGACTGGGGCCAACGTCCTGACTTTC,CASTGTGANVLTF
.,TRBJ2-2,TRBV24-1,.,TGTGCCACCAGCTACGGGACTCCTAACCGGGAGCTGTTTTTT,CATSYGTPNRELFF
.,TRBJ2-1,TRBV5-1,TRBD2,TGCGCCAGCAGTTTCACTAGCGGGGAAGGAGGTGAGCAGTTCTTC,CASSFTSGEGGEQFF
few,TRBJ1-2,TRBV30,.,TGTGCCTGGAGGAGGGGGGGCTACACCTTC,CAWRRGGYTF
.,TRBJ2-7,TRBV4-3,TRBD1,TGCGCCAGCAGCCAGGTACCGGGACAGGGCTACGAGCAGTACTTC,CASSQVPGQGYEQYF
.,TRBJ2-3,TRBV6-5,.,TGTGCCAGCAGAGGGGTCACAGATACGCAGTATTTT,CASRGVTDTQYF
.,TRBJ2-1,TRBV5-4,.,TGTGCCAGCAGCTTGGACAGGAACTACAATGAGCAGTTCTTC,CASSLDRNYNEQFF
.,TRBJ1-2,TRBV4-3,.,TGCGCCAGCAGCCCGCAGGGTACTAACTATGGCTACACCTTC,CASSPQGTNYGYTF
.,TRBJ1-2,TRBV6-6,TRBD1,TGTGCCAGCAGCCAACCTTCCGGGACAGGGGGCGGCTACACCTTC,CASSQPSGTGGGYTF
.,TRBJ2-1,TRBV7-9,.,TGTGCCAGCAGTTTTGACAGGTATGAGCAGTTCTTC,CASSFDRYEQFF
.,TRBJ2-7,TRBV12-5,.,TGTGCTAGTGGTGCGGACAGTTCCGAGCAGTACTTC,CASGADSSEQYF
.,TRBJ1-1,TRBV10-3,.,TGTGCCATCAGTGCCGGGGTCGCGAACACTGAAGCTTTCTTT,CAISAGVANTEAFF
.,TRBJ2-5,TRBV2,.,TGTGCCAGCAGCGGACAGTCCCAAGAGACCCAGTACTTC,CASSGQSQETQYF
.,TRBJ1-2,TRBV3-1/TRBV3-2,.,TGTGCCAGCAGCCAGAGGGAGGGCGACTACACCTTC,CASSQREGDYTF
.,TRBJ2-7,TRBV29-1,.,TGCAGCGTTTCAGGGGTCGACGAGCAGTACTTC,CSVSGVDEQYF
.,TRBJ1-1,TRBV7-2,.,TGTGCCAGCAGCTTAGTGTTCGGCGGGGGAACTGAAGCTTTCTTT,CASSLVFGGGTEAFF
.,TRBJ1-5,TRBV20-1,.,TGCAGTGCCCGACTAGGGGAGGCCCAGCATTTT,CSARLGEAQHF
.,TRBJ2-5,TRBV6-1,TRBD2,TGTGCCAGCAGTGAAATGCCTTCGCGGGGGGAGACCCAGTACTTC,CASSEMPSRGETQYF
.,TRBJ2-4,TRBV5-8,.,TGTGCCTCGCGGGGAGTAGCCAAAAACATTCAGTACTTC,CASRGVAKNIQYF
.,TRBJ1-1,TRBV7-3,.,TGTGCCAGCAGCAGGGGTGTCAACACTGAAGCTTTCTTT,CASSRGVNTEAFF
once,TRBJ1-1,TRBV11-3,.,TGTGCCAGCAGCTTAGCAGGGAATTCAGACACTGAAGCTTTCTTT,CASSLAGNSDTEAFF
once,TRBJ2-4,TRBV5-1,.,TGCGCCAGCAGCTTGGCCGCGGATTCCAAAAACATTCAGTACTTC,CASSLAADSKNIQYF
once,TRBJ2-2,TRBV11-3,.,TGTGCCAGCAGCTTTCCCGGTGGCGGGGAGCTGTTTTTT,CASSFPGGGELFF
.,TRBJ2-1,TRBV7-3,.,TGTGCCAGCAGCTTAACCGTAGTCAATGAGCAGTTCTTC,CASSLTVVNEQFF
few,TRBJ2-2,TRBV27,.,TGTGCCAGCAGAAGAGTGACCGGGGAGCTGTTTTTT,CASRRVTGELFF
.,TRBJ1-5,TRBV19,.,TGTGCCACGTCCTTTAGCAATCAGCCCCAGCATTTT,CATSFSNQPQHF
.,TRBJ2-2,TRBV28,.,TGTGCCACCTCTACCGGGGAGCTGTTTTTT,CATSTGELFF
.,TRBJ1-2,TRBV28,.,TGTGCCAGCAGTTTAGGAGGTCGGGGCTACACCTTC,CASSLGGRGYTF
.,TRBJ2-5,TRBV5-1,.,TGCGCCAGCAGCTCCTCTCCCCTGGAGACCCAGTACTTC,CASSSSPLETQYF
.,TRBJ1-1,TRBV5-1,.,TGCGCCAGCCGATCCGACCCCGGCGGATCTGAAGCTTTCTTT,CASRSDPGGSEAFF
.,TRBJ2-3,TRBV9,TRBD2,TGTGCCAGCAGCGACGGGGGGGCCAGGTACACAGATACGCAGTATTTT,CASSDGGARYTDTQYF
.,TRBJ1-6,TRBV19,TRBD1,TGTGCCAGTAGGACGGGACAGTATTCACCCCTCCACTTT,CASRTGQYSPLHF
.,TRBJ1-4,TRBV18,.,TGTGCCAGCTCCCTCGCTCGGTCGGCTAATGAAAAACTGTTTTTT,CASSLARSANEKLFF
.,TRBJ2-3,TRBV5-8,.,TGTGCCAGCAGCTTCGGGGACTTGGGCGGCACAGATACGCAGTATTTT,CASSFGDLGGTDTQYF
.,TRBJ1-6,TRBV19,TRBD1,TGTGCCAGTAGTAAAGGACAGGGGATTCACTATAATTCACCCCTCCACTTT,CASSKGQGIHYNSPLHF
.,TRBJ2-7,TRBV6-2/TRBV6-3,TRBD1,TGTGCCAGCAGTTACTACGGACAGGGAATTTACGAGCAGTACTTC,CASSYYGQGIYEQYF
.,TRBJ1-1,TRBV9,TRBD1,TGTGCCAGCAGCTCTCAGGACAGGGGAGACACTGAAGCTTTCTTT,CASSSQDRGDTEAFF
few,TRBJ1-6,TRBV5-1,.,TGCGCCAGCAGCTTTGTCCCGTATAATTCACCCCTCCACTTT,CASSFVPYNSPLHF
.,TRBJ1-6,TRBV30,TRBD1,TGTGCCTGGAGTGGGGGGGCAGGGGGCGGGAATTCACCCCTCCACTTT,CAWSGGAGGGNSPLHF
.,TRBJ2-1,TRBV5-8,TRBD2,TGTGCCAGCAGCTTCGGGACTAGCGGGGATGAGCAGTTCTTC,CASSFGTSGDEQFF
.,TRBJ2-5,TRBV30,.,TGTGCCTGGAGTGTAGAGCGGACCCAGTACTTC,CAWSVERTQYF
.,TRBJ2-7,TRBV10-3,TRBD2,TGTGCCATCAGTGAGACCCTAGCGGCGAAAGGGGAGCAGTACTTC,CAISETLAAKGEQYF
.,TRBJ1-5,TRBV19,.,TGTGCCAGTTCGAGGGACTTGTCCCGCGTAAATCAGCCCCAGCATTTT,CASSRDLSRVNQPQHF
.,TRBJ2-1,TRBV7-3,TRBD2,TGTGCCAGCAGCTTAACAAGCGGGGGGGTCGGTGAGCAGTTCTTC,CASSLTSGGVGEQFF
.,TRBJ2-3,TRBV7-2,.,TGTGCCAGCAGCTTAGGCGCGGTCCCCGGGGCAGATACGCAGTATTTT,CASSLGAVPGADTQYF
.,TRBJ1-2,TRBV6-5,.,TGTGCCAGCAGTCCTACTCTTGGACAGCTCTCCGGTGTCACCTTC,CASSPTLGQLSGVTF
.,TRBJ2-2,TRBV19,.,TGTGCCAGTAGGGACGTACAGGGCGCCGATGGGACCGGGGAGCTGTTTTTT,CASRDVQGADGTGELFF
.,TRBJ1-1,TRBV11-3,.,TGTGCCAGCAGCTTAGATAGGCAGGGCGAAGCTTTCTTT,CASSLDRQGEAFF
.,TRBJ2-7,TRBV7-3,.,TGTGCCAGCAGCATAACCGGGACTGGGGCCTTCTACGAGCAGTACTTC,CASSITGTGAFYEQYF